The 12 T cell receptor beta chains below were found in one sample sequenced in a study of T-cell reconstitution after alpha-beta-depleted transplantation in children. The TCRbeta library incorporated unique molecular identifiers. TCRdb reprocessed the PCR reads with MiXCR, giving one entry per CDR3 protein. The sample contains about 540,000 distinct CDR3 sequences, about 18% of which appear only once. Sample: PBMCs from the stem cell graft donor, taken from the stem cell graft. The receptors stem from a human donor who donated a stem cell graft to a child with acute lymphoblastic leukemia.

This clonotype appeared a few times. The V call is TRBV29-1, the J call TRBJ2-5; D unclear. The germline gives CDR1 SQVTM, CDR2 ANQGSEA. V lost 4 bases and J lost 0, with 12 bases in between. The CDR3 is 14 residues long. The CDR3 bases are TGCAGCGTTGTTGCATTGGCCTACCAAGAGACCCAGTACTTC. Translation: CSVVALAYQETQYF. Supplemented by reference TRBV29-1 and TRBJ2-5, the full variable domain reads SAVISQKPSRDICQRGTSLTIQCQVDSQVTMMFWYRQQPGQSLTLIATANQGSEATYESGFVIDKFPISRPNLTFSTLTVSNMSPEDSSIYLCSVVALAYQETQYFGPGTRLLVL.

This clonotype was seen a few times. This chain uses TRBV3-1 with TRBJ2-7; D possibly corresponds to TRBD1 (5 bases). V lost 4 bases, J lost 0 bases, and 13 bases lay in between. The CDR3 runs to 15 residues. Germline CDR1 LGHDT, CDR2 YNNKEL (reference sequence). The CDR3 bases are TGTGCCAGCAGCCGGGGCGGAGCTAGCTCCTACGAGCAGTACTTC. Translating it yields CASSRGGASSYEQYF.

This clonotype has just a few counts. V and J are TRBV5-1 and TRBJ2-1, with 8 bases matching TRBD2. The CDR3 runs 15 residues. The germline gives CDR1 SGHRS, CDR2 YFSETQ. Unmatched junction bases numbered 10, after V lost 3 bases and J lost 8 bases. The CDR3 nucleotides read TGCGCCAGCAGCTCCCCGGCCAGCGGGAGCGATGAGCAGTTCTTC. It encodes CASSSPASGSDEQFF.

The genes are TRBV28 and TRBJ2-7, with D possibly TRBD1 on 6 matching bases. Germline loops: CDR1 MDHEN, CDR2 SYDVKM. The CDR3 runs to 15 residues. The V end was cut by 2 bases, the J end by 1 base, with 12 bases between. The CDR3: CASSLRGSRSYEQYF. DNA for the CDR3: TGTGCCAGCAGTTTAAGGGGGTCAAGGTCCTACGAGCAGTACTTC.

In nucleotides, the CDR3 is TGTGCCAGCAGGCTGAGGTGGGAGGTAGGTGGCGAGCAGTACTTC. It is translated as CASRLRWEVGGEQYF. V usage is TRBV3-1 and J usage is TRBJ2-7; tentative D call: TRBD2 (6 bases). Trimming left V 6 bases short and J 6 bases short, with 21 bases between. CDR1 LGHDT and CDR2 YNNKEL come from the germline V gene (reference sequence). This CDR3 spans 15 amino acids.

In its sample, this clonotype was seen a few times. The rearrangement joins TRBV11-2 to TRBJ2-1; 9 positions match TRBD2. CDR3 length: 16 residues. Losses at the gene ends were 2 bases for V and 4 bases for J; bases not matched to a gene: 6. The germline V gene encodes CDR1 SGHAT and CDR2 FQNNGV. The CDR3 region is CASSLPSGAGYNEQFF. CDR3 in DNA: TGTGCCAGCAGCTTACCTAGCGGGGCGGGGTACAATGAGCAGTTCTTC.

This clonotype appeared a single time. V gene TRBV20-1 combines with J gene TRBJ2-7; 9 nucleotides line up with TRBD2. J was trimmed by 1 base and V by 4 bases; bases with no gene match: 2. CDR1 is DFQATT, CDR2 SNEGSKA, per germline (reference sequence). The CDR3 is 13 amino acids. The CDR3 bases are TGCAGTGCTACTAGCGGGGTTTCCTACGAGCAGTACTTC. Its protein product is CSATSGVSYEQYF.

The chain carries TRBV7-6 and TRBJ2-3, with D possibly TRBD1 on 6 matching bases. Trimming took off 0 bases at V and 4 bases at J, with 14 bases between the two ends. CDR3 length equals 16 residues. Germline-derived CDR1 and CDR2 are SGHVS and FNYEAQ. As DNA, the CDR3 is TGTGCCAGCAGCTTAGCTCCACAGGGCGGTCCAGATACGCAGTATTTT. Amino acid sequence: CASSLAPQGGPDTQYF. Filled out from reference TRBV7-6 and TRBJ2-3, the complete variable domain reads GAGVSQSPRYKVTKRGQDVALRCDPISGHVSLYWYRQALGQGPEFLTYFNYEAQQDKSGLPNDRFSAERPEGSISTLTIQRTEQRDSAMYRCASSLAPQGGPDTQYFGPGTRLTVL.

This clonotype has just a few counts. The chain links TRBV9 to TRBJ2-7; D is unclear. CDR3 length: 13 amino acids. The V gene lost 0 bases and the J gene lost 5 bases, with 9 bases spanning the gap. Per the germline V gene, CDR1 is SGDLS and CDR2 is YYNGEE. The CDR3: CASSVGIQHEQYF. In nucleotides, the CDR3 is TGTGCCAGCAGCGTAGGGATACAGCACGAGCAGTACTTC.

The chain recombines TRBV9 with TRBJ2-1; D not resolved. The CDR3 runs to 13 residues. V dropped 3 bases and J dropped 6 bases, with 10 bases sitting between them. Germline V gene sequence: CDR1 SGDLS, CDR2 YYNGEE. Here the CDR3 DNA reads TGTGCCAGCAGCGGACAAATTGGCAATGAGCAGTTCTTC. As protein: CASSGQIGNEQFF.

This chain uses TRBV7-3 with TRBJ1-1; 8 nucleotides agree with TRBD1. This CDR3 comprises 12 residues. V trimming: 5 bases; J trimming: 9 bases; junction bases outside the gene matches: 5. Germline V gene data show CDR1 as SGHTA and CDR2 as FQGTGA. The CDR3 is CASSQGQGKAFF. DNA of the CDR3: TGTGCCAGCAGCCAAGGACAGGGAAAAGCTTTCTTT. Full variable domain (rest looked up from reference TRBV7-3 and TRBJ1-1): GAGVSQTPSNKVTEKGKYVELRCDPISGHTALYWYRQSLGQGPEFLIYFQGTGAADDSGLPNDRFFAVRPEGSVSTLKIQRTERGDSAVYLCASSQGQGKAFFGQGTRLTVV.

This clonotype was seen a handful of times. The chain employs TRBV18 and TRBJ1-5; 7 bases agree with TRBD1. The CDR3 is 13 amino acids. Germline trimming cut 3 bases from V and 9 bases from J; bases unmatched to any gene: 5. Looked up from germline, CDR1 is KGHSH and CDR2 is LQKENI. The CDR3 here is CASSPRGQGPQHF. The CDR3 DNA reads TGTGCCAGCTCACCGAGGGGGCAGGGGCCCCAGCATTTT.